This T cell receptor beta chain was identified in a study of vaccination and CD4 T cells after COVID-19. V dropped 7 bases and J dropped 2 bases, with 12 bases sitting between them. The length of the CDR3 is 14 residues. From germline, CDR1 is MNHNS and CDR2 SASEGT. Specified treatment: approximately nine-day PBMC culture with coronavirus spike peptide pools or control peptides (ViraFEST assay). Sequencing of cultured CD4+ T cell DNA used the Oncomine TCR Beta short-read assay. TCRdb reprocessed the PCR reads with MiXCR, giving one entry per CDR3 protein. The sample comprises approximately 15,000 distinct CDR3 sequences, about 25% of which are singletons, and approximately 23% rests with the top ten. Study-level points and caveats: Spike mono-reactivity was the property of 304 of 307 vaccine-specific clones in convalescent patients. The median SARS-CoV-2-reactive clonotype number increased from approximately 21 to 38, without statistical significance.

This clonotype has a handful of counts. Its antigen is unknown. This sequence joins TRBV6-1 and TRBJ1-3; D may be TRBD1 (5 bases). Sequenced sample: cultured CD4+ T cells from blood. This TCR came from a human donor with COVID-19. As DNA, the CDR3 is TGTGCCAGCAAGCCAGGGTTGGCTGGAAACACCATATATTTT. It encodes CASKPGLAGNTIYF.